This T cell receptor (beta chain) was retrieved from a study of cytomegalovirus exposure and HLA in healthy donors (TCRdb year 2017). Study-wide context: An earlier analysis of roughly 630 of the donors reported about 290 Gb of sequence data and 117 million unique TCR beta sequences from 150 million to 200 million T cells. About 280 gigabases of sequencing data and 91 million or so unique TCR sequences made up an early release that covered several hundred HLA-typed donors. Of the roughly 400 genotyped donors, approximately 80% fell in the genetic ancestry cluster associated with self-reported Caucasian donors. The aim of the study was to test whether cataloging public T cell receptors could identify signatures of past pathogen exposure. Using immunosequencing, the study profiled T cell repertoires from 640 or so subjects and related those repertoires to cytomegalovirus serostatus. Along with the roughly 700-subject first cohort, a separate validation cohort of over 90 different subjects was used. High-throughput TCR immunosequencing, statistical association of individual TCRs with disease status, and machine learning were combined to predict cytomegalovirus infection status. In a later analysis, previously published TCR beta repertoires from more than 500 donors were re-analyzed and high-resolution HLA genotyping was added so that TCR occurrence patterns could be studied. Rather than using new phenotypic data, the later analysis identified candidate immune exposures from TCR beta sequences and from how often those sequences occurred across donors. An earlier analysis of 500 to 750 of the donors applied high-throughput TCR beta sequencing to assess whether each TCR beta V gene segment acted as functional or pseudogenic. Donor age, sex, ethnicity and CMV serostatus were compiled together with the repertoire data. A later genetic analysis used genome-wide SNP genotypes for about 60% of the 666 donors, treating that subset as a discovery cohort. Every discovery cohort repertoire had been produced on one sequencing platform. Class I and class II HLA loci were covered by the typing at four-digit resolution. Typing coverage varied by locus: about 629-630 donors for A, B, C, DRB1 and DQB1; about 520 for DQA1; more than 600 for DPA1; fewer than 480 for DPB1. A handful of DR-DQ haplotypes were handled as single units for association and clustering because linkage in the cohort was strong. Among about 400 genotyped donors of the cohort, an average of about 240,000 unique TCR beta nucleotide sequences was sequenced per donor, of which 15% to 20% were non-productive. What the research found in general, with its limitations: An earlier analysis of approximately 500 of the donors showed that most TCR beta V segments appeared in productive rearrangements either about 87% or about 30% of the time, which broadly matched IMGT annotations. It was suggested by the authors that the approach could potentially be generalized to other disease states and immunological phenotypes. According to a later analysis, most CMV-associated TCR beta chains appeared to be HLA-restricted, and the HLA associations seemed to be driven largely by CMV exposure. In a later analysis, the rate of TCR association differed among HLA loci, with DRB1 alleles having the most associated TCRs and HLA-C alleles having the fewest. The presence/absence analyses assumed that sequencing depth was roughly uniform across donors, and that assumption may not be true. The study gave a list of about 160 TCR beta chains associated with cytomegalovirus. CMV serostatus was the only immune exposure information available for the cohort. The cohort was sequenced for TCR beta chains only, and without alpha or paired-chain data the features that could be detected were limited. A later genetic analysis associated a missense DCLRE1C variant with V-gene and J-gene trimming of TCR beta chains, and an independent cohort replicated the association. Fewer than 20 rarely observed V segments, including chromosome 9 orphons, were excluded from the earlier analysis of a few hundred of the donors because counts were too low. Correlated functional status among segregating V segments might be attributable to linkage disequilibrium, but an unknown experimental factor could not be ruled out. In a later analysis, several top co-occurrence clusters were reported to appear linked to parvovirus B19, influenza, CMV and Epstein-Barr virus. Most TCR sequences were seen in very few donors, while some public TCRs were found in many individuals. When HLA alleles, especially DR and DQ, strongly co-occurred, TCR associations were difficult to assign to individual alleles. Specific HLA alleles were associated with roughly 16,000 TCR beta sequences at a false discovery rate of 0.05 in a later analysis. In vitro tests confirmed that a few of the cytomegalovirus-associated TCR beta chains recognize cytomegalovirus antigens. Because some donors lacked HLA typing at each locus, the association tests relied only on the typed subset. In a later analysis, HLA-associated TCR beta chains showed more clonal expansion and lower generation probabilities than non-associated chains that were equally common. The classifier was reported to diagnose cytomegalovirus status with high specificity and sensitivity in both the original cohort and the validation cohort. A cluster of highly shared sequence variants was judged likely to represent a technical artifact of the sequencing pipeline. In a later genetic analysis, fewer N-insertions in productive TCRs were reported among donors in an Asian-associated ancestry cluster than the 666-donor mean. A further reported finding was that TCR beta sequences accurately predicted the HLA-A and HLA-B alleles for most subjects in the first cohort.

The library was made by the immunoSEQ multiplex PCR assay. For the multiplex PCR, a mixture combining 60 forward primers for TCR Vbeta segments and 13 reverse primers for TCR Jbeta segments was used. A multiplex PCR assay on genomic DNA amplified the CDR3 region of rearranged TCR beta genes. On the Illumina HiSeq System, the amplified TCR beta libraries were sequenced as 87-base-pair reads. Per the original workflow: Across the 600 to 700 repertoires, a later analysis counted tens of millions of unique TCR beta chains, around 10 million of which were shared by at least two donors. To remove PCR and sequencing errors, raw reads were error-corrected and collapsed into unique sequences using a nearest-neighbor algorithm that merged closely related sequences. To assign V, D and J gene segments, CDR3 sequences were aligned to IMGT reference sequences. Each retained sequence needed at least a six-nucleotide match to both a V gene segment and a J gene segment. A rearrangement counted as productive if the CDR3 had no stop codons and remained in frame with V and J, and every other rearrangement counted as non-productive. CDR3 was defined by IMGT convention, running from the second conserved V-encoded cysteine to the conserved J-encoded phenylalanine. Sequences without an unambiguous match to a single V gene segment were excluded from the earlier analysis of 587 of the donors. An earlier analysis of about 590 of the donors classified V segments as functional when productive rearrangements were above 56.7% and as segregating when the standard deviation between donors was above 5%. A statistical classification framework was built for diagnosing cytomegalovirus status from the catalog of TCR beta chain sequences. V and J gene assignment, in a later analysis, came from comparing TCR nucleotide sequences with IMGT/GENE-DB human TR gene sequences. In a later analysis, CDR3 sequences and most-parsimonious VDJ recombination scenarios were assigned using the TCRdist pipeline. In a later analysis, every TCR beta chain was defined by the combination of its CDR3 amino acid sequence and its V-gene family, and reads without a unique V-gene family were dropped. To address suspected cross-contamination and a sequencing artifact, a later analysis removed around 600 highly shared, low-generation-probability nucleotide sequences. In a later analysis, a clonal expansion index for each public chain was calculated from normalized within-repertoire ranks of inferred template counts. In a later analysis, generation probabilities were computed with a VDJ recombination model fitted to out-of-frame rearrangements, and the resulting probabilities were checked against IGoR. Hypergeometric tests were used in a later analysis to score TCR-TCR, TCR-HLA and TCR-CMV co-occurrence, with a repertoire-size bias correction applied to the TCR pairs. False discovery rates were estimated in a later analysis by permuting HLA or CMV assignments 20 times. In a later analysis, co-occurring TCRs were grouped using DBSCAN, with TCRdist sequence similarity added in when clustering inside HLA-allele-positive subsets. Co-occurrence clustering excluded repertoires with fewer than 30,000 or more than 120,000 public chains, plus five with anomalous nucleotide sharing. Entries here come from immuneACCESS through TCRdb and include only in-frame sequences with V and J called. Some clones fail to appear in such tables; in the studies checked, an unresolved V gene covers under half of the shortfall, and the cause of the remainder is unknown. That table is the source of V, J and clone size, and D and trimming were worked out from the DNA. This sample is represented by under 200,000 clones; around 64% of them were singletons. The ten largest clones represent approximately 3% of the sample.

The cohort consisted of approximately 690 healthy bone marrow donors. At the time of sampling, every cohort member was nominally healthy, though immune exposures that went unrecorded were likely present. The donor was CMV seronegative and was included in the group of a few hundred seronegative cohort members. Each donor provided a peripheral blood sample, and peripheral blood mononuclear cells were used for TCR beta sequencing. The Qiagen DNeasy Blood Extraction Kit was used to extract genomic DNA from the blood cell samples. This clone came up a few times. The clone's antigen remains unknown. Per-nucleotide qualities are absent, and no much larger clonotype sits a single base away. Sequencing input: PBMCs. The sequence derives from a woman aged 30 to 39 in good health and CMV-seronegative.

The CDR3 protein sequence reads: CASSISSQEPQHF. The DNA reads TGTGCCAGTAGTATAAGCAGCCAGGAGCCCCAGCATTTT. Here the chain combines TRBV19 and TRBJ1-5; no D gene is confidently identified. The cysteine opens and the phenylalanine closes a CDR3 of 13 amino acids. This entry keeps only the CDR3 DNA: 39 bases, framed from base 1. CDR1 and CDR2 are read off the germline V gene (reference sequence) as LNHDA and SQIVND. Between the V and J ends, shortened by 2 bases and 8 bases respectively, the junction contains 10 bases.